These 5 T cell receptor beta chains share one sample of origin, sequenced in a study of early T cells in non-severe SARS-CoV-2 infection. TCRdb reprocessed the 5' RACE reads with MiXCR, giving one entry per CDR3 protein. The repertoire holds around 79,000 distinct CDR3 sequences, with over 9% as singletons. The material sequenced was whole blood, taken at baseline. The receptors shown here come from an adult who was a healthcare worker with PCR-confirmed SARS-CoV-2 infection or an uninfected control (not recorded which).

This clonotype was found a few times. The rearrangement uses TRBV6-2 or TRBV6-3 and TRBJ2-1, with a tentative D call TRBD2 (6 bases). Germline V gene sequence: CDR1 MNHEY, CDR2 SVGEGT. V lost 5 bases and J 4 bases, leaving 9 bases between the germline ends. This CDR3 region has 13 residues. Here the CDR3 reads CASSRRGYNEQFF. For the CDR3, the DNA is TGTGCCAGCAGTCGCCGGGGGTACAATGAGCAGTTCTTC.

In this sample, this clonotype turned up many times. The chain couples TRBV6-5 to TRBJ2-7; D is possibly TRBD2 (6 bases). CDR3 length: 15 amino acids. Trimming left V 4 bases short and J 2 bases short, with 15 bases between. Germline CDR1 reads MNHEY; CDR2 reads SVGAGI. CDR3 nucleotide sequence: TGTGCCAGCAGTTGGTCCCGGGACTTAACCTACGAGCAGTACTTC. Translating gives CASSWSRDLTYEQYF.

This clonotype has just a few counts. The V call is TRBV5-1, the J call TRBJ2-5; 8 nucleotides agree with TRBD1. The CDR3 runs 14 residues. Trimming cost V 2 bases and J 5 bases; bases outside gene matches: 5. CDR1 and CDR2 (germline): SGHRS, YFSETQ. The CDR3 loop reads CASSFQGAVETQYF. CDR3 bases: TGCGCCAGCAGCTTTCAGGGGGCTGTCGAGACCCAGTACTTC.

This clonotype was found a few times. The chain uses TRBV7-2 and TRBJ1-5; D is possibly TRBD1 (6 bases). This CDR3 contains 14 residues. Germline V lookup: CDR1 SGHTA, CDR2 FQGNSA. The V gene lost 2 bases and the J gene lost 7 bases, with 12 bases spanning the gap. The CDR3 sequence is CASSLRQGRQPQHF. The CDR3 DNA sequence: TGTGCCAGCAGCTTACGCCAGGGGAGGCAGCCCCAGCATTTT.

In this sample, this clonotype turned up many times. The chain uses TRBV5-6 and TRBJ2-6, with D possibly TRBD1 on 6 matching bases. In germline, CDR1 is SGHDT, CDR2 YYEEEE. CDR3 length equals 17 residues. Trimming took 5 bases from V and 0 from J, leaving 15 bases between them. The CDR3 DNA reads as TGTGCCAGCAGGGCCGGGACAAGATCCTCTGGGGCCAACGTCCTGACTTTC. This gives the protein CASRAGTRSSGANVLTF.